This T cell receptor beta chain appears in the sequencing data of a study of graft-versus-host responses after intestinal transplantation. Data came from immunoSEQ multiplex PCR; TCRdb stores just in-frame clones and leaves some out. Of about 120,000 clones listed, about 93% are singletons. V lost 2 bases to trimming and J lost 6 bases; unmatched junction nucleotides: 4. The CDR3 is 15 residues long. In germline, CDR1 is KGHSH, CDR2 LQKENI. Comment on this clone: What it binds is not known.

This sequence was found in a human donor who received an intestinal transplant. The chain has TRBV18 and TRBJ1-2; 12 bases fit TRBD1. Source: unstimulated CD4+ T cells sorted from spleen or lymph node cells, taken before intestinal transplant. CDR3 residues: CASSPGTGGADGYTF. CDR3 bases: TGTGCCAGCTCACCAGGGACAGGGGGCGCCGATGGCTACACCTTC. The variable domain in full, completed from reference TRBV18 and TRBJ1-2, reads NAGVMQNPRHLVRRRGQEARLRCSPMKGHSHVYWYRQLPEEGLKFMVYLQKENIIDESGMPKERFSAEFPKEGPSILRIQQVVRGDSAAYFCASSPGTGGADGYTFGSGTRLTVV.